Ten or more counts support the clone carrying this TCR beta chain. What it binds is unknown. These data come from a study of CD8 T cells in ankylosing spondylitis. General study points: Seemingly characteristic of ankylosing spondylitis blood was a TCR beta motif consisting of eight highly homologous variants. In the blood and synovial fluid of reactive arthritis, some motif variants had been previously reported.

TCRdb independently ran MiXCR on the 5' RACE reads; one entry per CDR3 protein. Among about 240,000 distinct CDR3 sequences, about 10% were seen once, and the ten largest hold 2.6%. CDR3 size: 16 residues. Germline CDR1 is DFQATT and CDR2 is SNEGSKA (reference sequence). Trimming took 4 bases from V and 4 from J, leaving 22 bases between them. V and J are TRBV20-1 and TRBJ1-1; D is perhaps TRBD1 (5 bases). The specimen sequenced was blood, either unsorted or a sorted T cell fraction (not recorded which). The sequence derives from a male donor with ankylosing spondylitis or in good health (not recorded which). The CDR3 DNA follows: TGCAGTGCTAAAAGTGGGCAGGGAGGGGAGAGCACTGAAGCTTTCTTT. Its translation: CSAKSGQGGESTEAFF.